This TCR beta chain originates from a study of T cells after yellow fever vaccination. TCRdb reprocessed the 5' RACE reads with MiXCR, giving one entry per CDR3 protein. The table records approximately 550,000 distinct CDR3 sequences, about a fifth of them present only once. This clonotype was detected only a few times. The TCR originated in a man aged 25-40 years who received the YFV17D yellow fever vaccine. Source: PBMCs, taken 15 days after the yellow fever booster vaccination.

The CDR3 sequence: CASSLPLRDVTDTQYF. CDR3 DNA sequence: TGTGCCAGCAGCCTGCCGCTCAGGGATGTGACAGATACGCAGTATTTT. V and J are TRBV7-9 and TRBJ2-3; weak D call: TRBD1 (5 bases). The germline V gene has CDR1 SEHNR and CDR2 FQNEAQ (reference sequence). Trimming shortened V by 5 bases and J by 3 bases, and 18 bases separated the two germline ends. This CDR3 comprises 16 residues.